This T cell receptor beta chain was observed in a study of T cell responses to AZD1222 COVID-19 vaccine. Sequencing was performed with immunoSEQ multiplex PCR; in TCRdb, only in-frame clones are kept and a portion is missing. The sample yields tens of thousands of clones, about 85% seen once. The receptor was derived from an adult in good health. Sample: peripheral blood, taken on day 0 of AZD1222 vaccination.

This chain's CDR3 is CASSVGNRGEGEKLFF. CDR3 coding DNA: TGTGCCAGCAGCGTAGGCAATAGAGGGGAGGGTGAAAAACTGTTTTTT. The gene calls are TRBV9 and TRBJ1-4; D is possibly TRBD1 (5 bases). In germline, CDR1 is SGDLS, CDR2 YYNGEE. This CDR3 region has 16 residues. Trimming took 0 bases from V and 7 from J, leaving 16 bases between them.